The 7 T cell receptor beta chains below come from one sample, sequenced in a study of shared clonotypes between healthy human individuals. Libraries were prepared by immunoSEQ multiplex PCR; TCRdb keeps only in-frame clonotypes and omits some of them. The sample records roughly 1 million clones, approximately 68% being singletons. The sample was memory CD4+ T cells sorted from blood. Sample subset: CD45RA-negative fraction. These receptors originate from a young man in good health.

This clone was detected a few times. J is TRBJ2-5 and V is TRBV2; no clear D. V was pared by 5 bases and J by 4 bases, with 11 bases between. Germline CDR1 SNHLY, CDR2 FYNNEI. The CDR3 totals 13 residues. The CDR3 protein is CASSRSEGETQYF. The CDR3 nucleotides read TGTGCCAGCAGTAGATCGGAAGGAGAGACCCAGTACTTC.

This clone was observed at least ten times. CDR3 nucleotide sequence: TGTGCCAGCAGCGCGGACCTTAACTATGGCTACACCTTC. Translation gives CASSADLNYGYTF. The chain employs TRBV11-2 and TRBJ1-2; no definite D call. This CDR3 region has 13 residues. Germline-derived CDR1 and CDR2 are SGHAT and FQNNGV. Trimming cost V 5 bases and J 1 base, with 8 bases left between them.

This clone was recorded a few times. The J gene is TRBJ1-1, the V gene TRBV29-1; D gene ambiguous. Per germline, CDR1 SQVTM and CDR2 ANQGSEA. V shed 0 bases and J shed 4 bases, with 9 bases lying between them. The CDR3 runs to 13 residues. Here the CDR3 DNA reads TGCAGCGTTGAAGACAAGGGAGGCACTGAAGCTTTCTTT. The encoded protein is CSVEDKGGTEAFF.

The chain uses TRBV7-9 and TRBJ2-2; 12 bases line up with TRBD2. V shed 3 bases, J shed 7 bases, and the junction held 6 bases outside the gene matches. In germline, CDR1 is SEHNR, CDR2 FQNEAQ (reference sequence). CDR3 length: 16 amino acids. CDR3 DNA sequence: TGTGCCAGCAGCTTTGTCGGGACTAGCGGGCGCGGGGAGCTGTTTTTT. It translates to CASSFVGTSGRGELFF.

The gene calls are TRBV9 and TRBJ1-6, with TRBD1 identical over 9 bases. CDR3 length: 15 residues. In germline, CDR1 is SGDLS, CDR2 YYNGEE. Trimming removed 0 bases from V and 9 bases from J; junction bases left unmatched: 4. CDR3 nucleotides: TGTGCCAGCAGCGTAGATGACAGGGGGAGTTCACCCCTCCACTTT. The encoded protein is CASSVDDRGSSPLHF.

V usage is TRBV6-9 and J usage is TRBJ2-4; D is unclear. Trimming removed 10 bases from V and 1 base from J, with 17 bases in between. The CDR3 is made up of 15 amino acids. CDR1 is MNHGY and CDR2 is SVAAGI in the germline V gene. The CDR3 sequence is CAIENLWVAKNIQYF. The CDR3 nucleotides read TGTGCCATCGAGAATCTTTGGGTGGCCAAAAACATTCAGTACTTC.

The chain couples TRBV6-6 to TRBJ1-5; 7 bases agree with TRBD1. The CDR3 is made up of 15 amino acids. CDR1 is MNHNY and CDR2 is SVGAGI in the germline V gene (reference sequence). The ends lost 4 bases at V and 2 bases at J; junction bases unmatched: 5. The DNA of the CDR3 is TGTGCCAGCAGTTCGACAGGGCTGCGCAATCAGCCCCAGCATTTT. Its protein is CASSSTGLRNQPQHF.